This T cell receptor (beta chain) was observed in a study of chemoradiotherapy in HPV16-positive cancers. General study findings and limits: Better recurrence-free survival went with HPV-responsive T-cell expansion in HPV16-positive patients. Candidate HPV-specific clones and E7-related TCR motifs grew in tumor during treatment.

Profiled with immunoSEQ multiplex PCR; TCRdb holds only in-frame clones, not every one. The table records 8,500 to 14,000 clones, 91% of them present only once. Notes on this clone: What it binds is not known.

Specimen: blood, collected from a patient who underwent chemoradiotherapy. This TCR came from a human donor with HPV-associated anogenital cancer.

The CDR3 spells CASSLLAGQSFSGNTIYF. In nucleotides, the CDR3 is TGCGCCAGCAGCTTGTTGGCCGGACAGTCTTTCTCTGGAAACACCATATATTTT. This chain uses TRBV5-1 with TRBJ1-3; D is perhaps TRBD1 (6 bases). V was clipped by 1 base and J by 0 bases, with 17 bases between them. Germline V gives CDR1 SGHRS, CDR2 YFSETQ. The CDR3 consists of 18 residues.